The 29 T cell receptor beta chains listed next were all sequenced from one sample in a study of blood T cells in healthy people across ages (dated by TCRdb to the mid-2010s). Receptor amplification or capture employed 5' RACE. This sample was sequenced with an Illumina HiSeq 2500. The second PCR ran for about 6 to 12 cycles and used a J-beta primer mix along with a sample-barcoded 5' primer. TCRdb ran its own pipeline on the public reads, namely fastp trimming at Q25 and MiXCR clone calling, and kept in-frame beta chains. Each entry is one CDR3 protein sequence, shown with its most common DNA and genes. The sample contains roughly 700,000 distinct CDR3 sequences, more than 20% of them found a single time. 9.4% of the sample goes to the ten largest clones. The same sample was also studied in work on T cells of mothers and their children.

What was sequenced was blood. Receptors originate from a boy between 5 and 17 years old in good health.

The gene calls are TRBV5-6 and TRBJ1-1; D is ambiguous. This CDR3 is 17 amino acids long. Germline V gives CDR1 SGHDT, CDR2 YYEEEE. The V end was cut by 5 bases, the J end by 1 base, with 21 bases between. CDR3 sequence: CASSPLGTHRPNTEAFF. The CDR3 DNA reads TGTGCCAGCAGTCCGTTAGGAACACACCGTCCGAACACTGAAGCTTTCTTT.

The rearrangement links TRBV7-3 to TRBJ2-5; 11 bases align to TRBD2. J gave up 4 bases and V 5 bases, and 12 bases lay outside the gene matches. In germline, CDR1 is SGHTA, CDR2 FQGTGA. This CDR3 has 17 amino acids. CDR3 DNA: TGTGCCAGCAGCCCACTGGGATTAGCGGGGGGGCTAGAGACCCAGTACTTC. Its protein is CASSPLGLAGGLETQYF. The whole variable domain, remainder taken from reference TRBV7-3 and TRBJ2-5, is GAGVSQTPSNKVTEKGKYVELRCDPISGHTALYWYRQSLGQGPEFLIYFQGTGAADDSGLPNDRFFAVRPEGSVSTLKIQRTERGDSAVYLCASSPLGLAGGLETQYFGPGTRLLVL.

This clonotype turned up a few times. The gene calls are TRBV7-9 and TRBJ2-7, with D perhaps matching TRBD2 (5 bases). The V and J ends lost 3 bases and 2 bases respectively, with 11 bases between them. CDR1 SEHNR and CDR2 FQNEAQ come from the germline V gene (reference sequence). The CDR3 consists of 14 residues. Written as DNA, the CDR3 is TGTGCCAGCAGCTTTCGGGGTCCCCCCTACGAGCAGTACTTC. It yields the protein CASSFRGPPYEQYF.

CDR3 region: CASSYTSGKNIQYF. Here the CDR3 DNA reads TGTGCCAGCAGTTACACTAGCGGGAAAAACATTCAGTACTTC. This chain joins TRBV6-2 or TRBV6-3 and TRBJ2-4; 9 positions agree with TRBD2. Germline CDR1 reads MNHEY; CDR2 reads SVGEGT. Trimming took 2 bases from V and 4 from J; bases not matched to a gene: 0. The CDR3 consists of 14 residues.

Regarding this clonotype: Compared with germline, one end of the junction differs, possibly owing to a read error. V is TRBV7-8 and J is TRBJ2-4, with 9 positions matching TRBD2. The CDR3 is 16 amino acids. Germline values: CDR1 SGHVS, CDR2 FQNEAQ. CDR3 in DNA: TGTGCCAGCAGCTTAGCGCGGGGGGGAGCCAAAAACATTCAGCACTTC. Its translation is CASSLARGGAKNIQHF.

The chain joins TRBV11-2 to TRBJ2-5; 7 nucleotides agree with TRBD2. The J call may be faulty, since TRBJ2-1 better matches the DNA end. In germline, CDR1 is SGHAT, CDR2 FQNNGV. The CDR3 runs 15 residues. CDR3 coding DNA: TGTGCCAGCAGCTTAGACGGGACTAAGTACAATGAGCAGTTCTTC. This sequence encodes CASSLDGTKYNEQFF.

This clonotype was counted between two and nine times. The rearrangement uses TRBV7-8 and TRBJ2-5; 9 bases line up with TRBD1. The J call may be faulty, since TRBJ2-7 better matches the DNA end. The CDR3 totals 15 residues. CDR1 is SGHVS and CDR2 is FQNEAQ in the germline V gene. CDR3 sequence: CASSERTGALYEQYF. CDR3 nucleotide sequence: TGTGCCAGCAGCGAACGGACAGGGGCACTATACGAGCAGTACTTC.

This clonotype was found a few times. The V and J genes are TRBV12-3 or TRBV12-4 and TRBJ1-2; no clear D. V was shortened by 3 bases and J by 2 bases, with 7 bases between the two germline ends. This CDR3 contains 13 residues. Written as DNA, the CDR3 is TGTGCCAGCAGTTTGAACGGAAACTATGGCTACACCTTC. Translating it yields CASSLNGNYGYTF.

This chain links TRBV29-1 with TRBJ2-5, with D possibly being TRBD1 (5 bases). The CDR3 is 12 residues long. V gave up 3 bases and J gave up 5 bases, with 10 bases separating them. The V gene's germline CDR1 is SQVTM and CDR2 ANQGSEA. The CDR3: CSVDPGLETQYF. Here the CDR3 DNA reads TGCAGCGTTGACCCAGGGCTGGAGACCCAGTACTTC.

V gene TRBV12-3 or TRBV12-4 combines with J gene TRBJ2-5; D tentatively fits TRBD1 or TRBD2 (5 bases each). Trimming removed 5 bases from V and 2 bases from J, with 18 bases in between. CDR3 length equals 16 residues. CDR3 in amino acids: CASSPWDAGRQETQYF. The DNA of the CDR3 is TGTGCCAGCAGTCCTTGGGACGCAGGAAGACAAGAGACCCAGTACTTC.

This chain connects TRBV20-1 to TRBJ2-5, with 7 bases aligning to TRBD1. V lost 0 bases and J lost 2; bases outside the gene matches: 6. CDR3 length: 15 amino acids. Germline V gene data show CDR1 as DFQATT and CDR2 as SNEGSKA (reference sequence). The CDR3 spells CSARDVGRGQETQYF. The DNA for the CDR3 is TGCAGTGCTAGAGATGTGGGCAGGGGGCAAGAGACCCAGTACTTC.

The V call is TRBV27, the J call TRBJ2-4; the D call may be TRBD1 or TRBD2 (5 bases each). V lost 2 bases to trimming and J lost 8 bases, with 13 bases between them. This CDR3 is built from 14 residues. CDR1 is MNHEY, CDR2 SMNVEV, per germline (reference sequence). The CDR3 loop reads CASSLGGPGYIQYF. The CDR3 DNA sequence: TGTGCCAGCAGTTTAGGGGGTCCGGGTTACATTCAGTACTTC.

CDR3 nucleotide sequence: TGTGCCAGCAGTTTTCACAAGGAGTACGAGCAGTACTTC. It translates to CASSFHKEYEQYF. This chain joins TRBV12-3 or TRBV12-4 and TRBJ2-7, with unresolved D. V was cut by 3 bases and J by 4 bases, with 10 bases left in between. The CDR3 has 13 residues.

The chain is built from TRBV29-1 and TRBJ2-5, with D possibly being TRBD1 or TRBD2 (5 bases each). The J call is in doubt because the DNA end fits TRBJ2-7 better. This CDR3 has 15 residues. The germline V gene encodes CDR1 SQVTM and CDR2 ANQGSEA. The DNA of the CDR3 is TGCAGCGTTGTACTCACGGGACGAGCCTCCTACGAGCAGTACTTC. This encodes CSVVLTGRASYEQYF.

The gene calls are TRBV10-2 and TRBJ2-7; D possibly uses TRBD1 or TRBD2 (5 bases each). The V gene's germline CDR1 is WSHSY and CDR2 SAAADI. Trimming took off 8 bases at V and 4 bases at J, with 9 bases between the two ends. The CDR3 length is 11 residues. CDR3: CASLGGYEQYF. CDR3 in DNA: TGCGCCAGCCTTGGGGGATACGAGCAGTACTTC.

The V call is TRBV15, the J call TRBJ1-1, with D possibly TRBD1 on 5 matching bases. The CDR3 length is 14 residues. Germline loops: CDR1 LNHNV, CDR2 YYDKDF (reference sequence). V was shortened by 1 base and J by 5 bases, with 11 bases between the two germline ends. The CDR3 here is CATSRVRGSTEAFF. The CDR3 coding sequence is TGTGCCACCAGCAGAGTGAGGGGTTCGACTGAAGCTTTCTTT.

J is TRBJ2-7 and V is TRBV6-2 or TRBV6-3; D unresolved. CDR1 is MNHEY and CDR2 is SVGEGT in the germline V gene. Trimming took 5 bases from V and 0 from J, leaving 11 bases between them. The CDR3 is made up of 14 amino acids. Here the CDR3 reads CASSPQWDSYEQYF. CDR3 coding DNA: TGTGCCAGCAGTCCTCAGTGGGACTCCTACGAGCAGTACTTC.

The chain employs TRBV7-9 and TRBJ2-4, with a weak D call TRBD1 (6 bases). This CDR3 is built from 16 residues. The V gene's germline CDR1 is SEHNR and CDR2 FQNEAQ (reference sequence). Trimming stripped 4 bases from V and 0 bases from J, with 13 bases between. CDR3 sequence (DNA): TGTGCCAGCAGCTGGACAGAGTTCGCAGCCAAAAACATTCAGTACTTC. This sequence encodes CASSWTEFAAKNIQYF.

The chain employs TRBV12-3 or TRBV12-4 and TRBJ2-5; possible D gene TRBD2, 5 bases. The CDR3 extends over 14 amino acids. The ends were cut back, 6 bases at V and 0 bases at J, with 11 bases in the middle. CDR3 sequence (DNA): TGTGCCAGCAGACGAAGCGGCTACCAAGAGACCCAGTACTTC. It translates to CASRRSGYQETQYF.

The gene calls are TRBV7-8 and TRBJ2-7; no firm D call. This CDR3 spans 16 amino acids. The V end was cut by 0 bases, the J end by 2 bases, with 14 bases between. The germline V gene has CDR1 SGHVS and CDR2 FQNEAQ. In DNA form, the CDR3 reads TGTGCCAGCAGCTTAGCGGGGTCATCCGTTCCCTACGAGCAGTACTTC. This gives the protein CASSLAGSSVPYEQYF. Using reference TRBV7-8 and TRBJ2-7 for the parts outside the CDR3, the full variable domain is GAGVSQSPRYKVAKRGQDVALRCDPISGHVSLFWYQQALGQGPEFLTYFQNEAQLDKSGLPSDRFFAERPEGSVSTLKIQRTQQEDSAVYLCASSLAGSSVPYEQYFGPGTRLTVT.

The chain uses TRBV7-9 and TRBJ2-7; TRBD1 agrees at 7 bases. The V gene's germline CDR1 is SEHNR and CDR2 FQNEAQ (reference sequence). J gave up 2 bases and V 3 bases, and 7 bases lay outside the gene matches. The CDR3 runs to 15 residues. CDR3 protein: CASSFVRDSPYEQYF. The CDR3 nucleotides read TGTGCCAGCAGCTTTGTACGGGACAGCCCCTACGAGCAGTACTTC. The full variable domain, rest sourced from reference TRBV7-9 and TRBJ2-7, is DTGVSQNPRHKITKRGQNVTFRCDPISEHNRLYWYRQTLGQGPEFLTYFQNEAQLEKSRLLSDRFSAERPKGSFSTLEIQRTEQGDSAMYLCASSFVRDSPYEQYFGPGTRLTVT.

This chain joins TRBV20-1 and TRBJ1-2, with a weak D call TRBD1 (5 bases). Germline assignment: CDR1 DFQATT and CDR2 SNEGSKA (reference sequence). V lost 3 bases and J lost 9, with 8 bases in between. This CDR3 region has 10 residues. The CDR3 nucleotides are TGCAGTGCTAGCGAGGGGCGCTACACCTTC. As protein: CSASEGRYTF.

CDR3 in DNA: TGTGCCATCAGCGAAGGTTTGCTAGCCAAAAACATTCAGTACTTC. Amino acid sequence: CAISEGLLAKNIQYF. The V gene is TRBV10-3, the J gene TRBJ2-4; no firm D call. Trimming left V 6 bases short and J 0 bases short, with 12 bases between. Germline assignment: CDR1 ENHRY and CDR2 SYGVKD. CDR3 length: 15 amino acids.

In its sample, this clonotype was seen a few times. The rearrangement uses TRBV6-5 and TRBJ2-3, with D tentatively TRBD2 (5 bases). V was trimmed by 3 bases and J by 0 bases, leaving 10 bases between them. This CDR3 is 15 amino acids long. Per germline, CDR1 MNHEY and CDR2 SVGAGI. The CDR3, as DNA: TGTGCCAGCAGTTATGAGCGGACTAGCACAGATACGCAGTATTTT. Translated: CASSYERTSTDTQYF.

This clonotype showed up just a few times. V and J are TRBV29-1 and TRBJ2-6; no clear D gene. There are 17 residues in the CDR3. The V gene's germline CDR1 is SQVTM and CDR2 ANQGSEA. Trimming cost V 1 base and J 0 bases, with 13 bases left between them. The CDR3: CSVEGIVDGSGANVLTF. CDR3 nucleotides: TGCAGCGTTGAAGGGATTGTTGACGGCTCTGGGGCCAACGTCCTGACTTTC.

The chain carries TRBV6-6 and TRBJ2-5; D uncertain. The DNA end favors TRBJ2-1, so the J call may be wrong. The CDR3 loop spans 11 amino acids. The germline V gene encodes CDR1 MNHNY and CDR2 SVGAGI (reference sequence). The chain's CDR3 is CASSPEFEQFF. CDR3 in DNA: TGTGCCAGCAGCCCCGAGTTTGAGCAGTTCTTC.

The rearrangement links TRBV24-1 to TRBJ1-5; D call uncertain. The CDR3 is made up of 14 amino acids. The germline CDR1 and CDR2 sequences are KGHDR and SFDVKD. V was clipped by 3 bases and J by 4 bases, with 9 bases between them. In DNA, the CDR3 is TGTGCCACCAGTGATGGCAACAAGAATCAGCCCCAGCATTTT. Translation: CATSDGNKNQPQHF.

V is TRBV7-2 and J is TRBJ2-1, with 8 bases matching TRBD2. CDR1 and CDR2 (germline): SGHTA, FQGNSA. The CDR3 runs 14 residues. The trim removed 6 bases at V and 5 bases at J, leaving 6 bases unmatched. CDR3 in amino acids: CASSPGGGHNEQFF. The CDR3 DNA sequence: TGTGCCAGCAGTCCCGGGGGGGGCCACAATGAGCAGTTCTTC.

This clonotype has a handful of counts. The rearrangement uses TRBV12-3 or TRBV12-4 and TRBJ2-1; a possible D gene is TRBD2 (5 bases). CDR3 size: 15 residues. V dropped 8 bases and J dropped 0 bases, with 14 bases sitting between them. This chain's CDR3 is CASGRSGSSYNEQFF. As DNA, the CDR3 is TGTGCCAGCGGCCGCTCGGGGAGCTCCTACAATGAGCAGTTCTTC.